This T cell receptor beta chain came from a study of PD-L1 blockade in urothelial cancer. Study summary: Patients arrived having already received 0 to 3 prior chemotherapy regimens. Investigators checked blood 3 weeks (second dose) and 6 weeks after treatment start. The study, taken as a whole, reports: Pretreatment TCR clonality in blood, when below the median, was predictive of better survival.

Time point specified: pretreatment peripheral blood. This CDR3 contains 15 residues. The V end lost 6 bases, the J end lost 12 bases, and 24 bases lay between the germline ends. Per germline, CDR1 LNHDA and CDR2 SQIVND (reference sequence). On this clone itself: Its antigen is still unknown.

Measured with immunoSEQ multiplex PCR; TCRdb has only the in-frame clones, and not every one. This table holds 130,000 or so clones, 84% found once. Here the sequenced sample was PBMCs, taken around atezolizumab (anti-PD-L1) treatment. This rearrangement joins TRBV19 to TRBJ2-4, with a tentative D call TRBD1 (7 bases). This TCR was recovered from a man aged 50-59 years with urothelial cancer. CDR3 sequence: CASSAREQGSGRQYF. The DNA of the CDR3 is TGTGCCAGTAGCGCGAGGGAACAGGGGAGCGGGCGTCAGTACTTC.